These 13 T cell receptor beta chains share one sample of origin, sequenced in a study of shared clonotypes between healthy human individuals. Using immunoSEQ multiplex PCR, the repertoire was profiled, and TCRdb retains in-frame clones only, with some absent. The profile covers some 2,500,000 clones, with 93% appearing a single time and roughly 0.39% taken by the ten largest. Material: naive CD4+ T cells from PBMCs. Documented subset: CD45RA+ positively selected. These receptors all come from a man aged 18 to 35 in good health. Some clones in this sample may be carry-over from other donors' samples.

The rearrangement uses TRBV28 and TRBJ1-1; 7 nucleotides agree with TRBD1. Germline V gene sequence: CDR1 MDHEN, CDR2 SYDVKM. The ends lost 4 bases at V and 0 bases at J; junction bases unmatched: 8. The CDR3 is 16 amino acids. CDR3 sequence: CASSSWTGKMNTEAFF. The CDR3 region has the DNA TGTGCCAGCAGTTCCTGGACAGGCAAGATGAACACTGAAGCTTTCTTT. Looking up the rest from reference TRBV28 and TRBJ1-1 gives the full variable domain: DVKVTQSSRYLVKRTGEKVFLECVQDMDHENMFWYRQDPGLGLRLIYFSYDVKMKEKGDIPEGYSVSREKKERFSLILESASTNQTSMYLCASSSWTGKMNTEAFFGQGTRLTVV.

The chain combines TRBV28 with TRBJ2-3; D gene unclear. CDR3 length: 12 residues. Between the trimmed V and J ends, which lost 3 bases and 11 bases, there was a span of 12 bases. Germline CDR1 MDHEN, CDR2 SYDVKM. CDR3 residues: CASSFERQVQYF. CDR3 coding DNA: TGTGCCAGCAGTTTTGAAAGGCAGGTGCAGTATTTT.

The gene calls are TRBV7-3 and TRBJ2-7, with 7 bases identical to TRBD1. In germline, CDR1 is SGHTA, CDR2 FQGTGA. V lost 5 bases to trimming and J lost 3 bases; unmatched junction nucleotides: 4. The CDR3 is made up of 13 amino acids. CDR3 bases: TGTGCCAGCAGCAGGGGACAGAACTACGAGCAGTACTTC. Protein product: CASSRGQNYEQYF.

The CDR3 protein is CATSIVAGDYEQYF. DNA of the CDR3: TGTGCCACCAGCATTGTAGCGGGAGACTACGAGCAGTACTTC. V gene TRBV15 combines with J gene TRBJ2-7, with TRBD2 identical over 9 bases. Germline assignment: CDR1 LNHNV and CDR2 YYDKDF (reference sequence). This CDR3 is 14 amino acids long. V shed 4 bases and J 3 bases; nucleotides not matched to a gene: 4.

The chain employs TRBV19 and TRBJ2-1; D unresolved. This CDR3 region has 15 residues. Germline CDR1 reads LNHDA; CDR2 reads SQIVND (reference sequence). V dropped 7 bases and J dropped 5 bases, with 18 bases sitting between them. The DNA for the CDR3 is TGTGCCAGTAACGACCAATACCCGTCGAACAATGAGCAGTTCTTC. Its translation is CASNDQYPSNNEQFF.

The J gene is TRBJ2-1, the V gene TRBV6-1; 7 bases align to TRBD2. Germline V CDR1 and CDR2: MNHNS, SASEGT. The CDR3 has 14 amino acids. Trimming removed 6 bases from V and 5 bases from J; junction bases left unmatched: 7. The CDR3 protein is CASRKTLANNEQFF. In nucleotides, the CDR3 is TGTGCCAGCAGAAAAACACTAGCGAACAATGAGCAGTTCTTC.

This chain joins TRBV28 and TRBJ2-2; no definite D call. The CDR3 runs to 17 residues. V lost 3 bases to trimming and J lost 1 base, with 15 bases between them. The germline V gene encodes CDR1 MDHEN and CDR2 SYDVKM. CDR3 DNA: TGTGCCAGCAGTTTTTTGCTAGGATGGGGGAACACCGGGGAGCTGTTTTTT. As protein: CASSFLLGWGNTGELFF.

This CDR3 is CASSPGQGSTNEKLFF. The CDR3 DNA follows: TGTGCCAGCAGTCCGGGACAGGGTTCAACTAATGAAAAACTGTTTTTT. The chain recombines TRBV27 with TRBJ1-4; 9 bases match TRBD1. J gave up 0 bases and V 5 bases, and 4 bases lay outside the gene matches. The CDR3 is 16 amino acids. Germline V gene sequence: CDR1 MNHEY, CDR2 SMNVEV (reference sequence).

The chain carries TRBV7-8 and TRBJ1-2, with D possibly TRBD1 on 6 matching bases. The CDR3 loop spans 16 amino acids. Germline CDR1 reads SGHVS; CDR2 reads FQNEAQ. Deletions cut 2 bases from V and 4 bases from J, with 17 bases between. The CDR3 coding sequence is TGTGCCAGCAGCTTATCATCAGGGGCCCTTCCCTATGGCTACACCTTC. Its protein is CASSLSSGALPYGYTF.

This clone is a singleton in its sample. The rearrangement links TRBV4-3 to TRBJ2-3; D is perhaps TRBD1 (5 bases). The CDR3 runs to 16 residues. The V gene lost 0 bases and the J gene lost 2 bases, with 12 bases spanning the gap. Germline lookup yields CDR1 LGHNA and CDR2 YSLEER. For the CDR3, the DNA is TGCGCCAGCAGCCAAGATCAGGGCACCTACACAGATACGCAGTATTTT. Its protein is CASSQDQGTYTDTQYF.

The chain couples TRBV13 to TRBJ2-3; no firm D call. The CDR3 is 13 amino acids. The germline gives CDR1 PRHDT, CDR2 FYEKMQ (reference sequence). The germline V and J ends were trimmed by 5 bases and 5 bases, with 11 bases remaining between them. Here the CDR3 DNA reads TGTGCCAGCAGCCCCGGACGCGGAGATACGCAGTATTTT. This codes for CASSPGRGDTQYF.

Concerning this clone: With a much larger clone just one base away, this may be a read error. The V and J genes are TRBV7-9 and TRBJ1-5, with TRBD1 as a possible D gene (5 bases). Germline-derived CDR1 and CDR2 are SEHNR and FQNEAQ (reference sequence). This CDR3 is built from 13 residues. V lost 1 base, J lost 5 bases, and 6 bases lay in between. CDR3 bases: TGTGCCAGCAGCTTAGAGGGGCATCAGCCCCAGCATTTT. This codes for CASSLEGHQPQHF.

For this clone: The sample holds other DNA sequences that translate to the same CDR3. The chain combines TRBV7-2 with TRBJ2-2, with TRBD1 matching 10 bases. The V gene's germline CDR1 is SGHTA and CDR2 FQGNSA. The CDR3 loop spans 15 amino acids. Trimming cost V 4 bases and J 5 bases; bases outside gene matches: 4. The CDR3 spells CASSSGQGRTGELFF. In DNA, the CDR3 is TGTGCCAGCAGCTCGGGACAGGGGAGAACCGGGGAGCTGTTTTTT.